The 21 T cell receptor beta chains presented below share a single source sample, sequenced in a study of vaccination and CD4 T cells after COVID-19. These receptors have no identified antigens. The Oncomine TCR Beta short-read assay sequenced DNA from cultured CD4+ T cells. Genomic DNA was isolated from cultured CD4+ T cells. Via MiXCR, TCRdb re-called the PCR reads, giving one row per CDR3 protein. The table includes some 10,000 distinct CDR3 sequences, 25% to 35% detected once. As for treatment: roughly 10-day PBMC culture with coronavirus spike peptide pools or control peptides (ViraFEST assay). During the years 2011-2018, before the COVID-19 pandemic, the unexposed donor's CD4+ T cells were collected. Sequencing was carried out using CD4+ T cells from blood, cultured in vitro. These receptors were obtained from a human donor in good health.

The rearrangement links TRBV20-1 to TRBJ2-2, with 7 bases identical to TRBD2. The CDR3 runs to 14 residues. V shed 2 bases, J shed 7 bases, and the junction held 7 bases outside the gene matches. In germline, CDR1 is DFQATT, CDR2 SNEGSKA (reference sequence). CDR3 bases: TGCAGTGCTAGAAGGCGGGAGTCCGGCGGGGAGCTGTTTTTT. Its translation is CSARRRESGGELFF.

This rearrangement joins TRBV11-2 to TRBJ1-1; a weak D match, TRBD1 (6 bases). The CDR3 extends over 14 amino acids. V was trimmed by 5 bases and J by 3 bases, leaving 13 bases between them. Germline V gene data show CDR1 as SGHAT and CDR2 as FQNNGV. CDR3 sequence reads: CASSHQGQDTEAFF. The CDR3 DNA reads TGTGCCAGCAGCCACCAGGGGCAGGACACTGAAGCTTTCTTT.

In its sample, this clonotype was seen once. The chain links TRBV20-1 to TRBJ2-7, with 10 bases lining up with TRBD1. The germline CDR1 and CDR2 sequences are DFQATT and SNEGSKA (reference sequence). The J segment lost 3 bases and the V segment lost 2 bases, leaving 10 bases of the junction unmatched. The CDR3 has 16 residues. The CDR3 protein is CSARPGLGQGCYEQYF. CDR3 nucleotide sequence: TGCAGTGCTAGACCGGGGTTGGGACAGGGGTGCTACGAGCAGTACTTC.

This clonotype is large in the sample. V and J are TRBV2 and TRBJ1-1, with D unresolved. CDR1 is SNHLY and CDR2 is FYNNEI in the germline V gene. This CDR3 is built from 14 residues. V lost 2 bases, J lost 1 base, and 8 bases lay in between. The CDR3 loop is CASSEWVENTEAFF. In DNA form, the CDR3 reads TGTGCCAGCAGTGAATGGGTAGAGAACACTGAAGCTTTCTTT. The entire variable domain, with the rest obtained from reference TRBV2 and TRBJ1-1, is as follows: EPEVTQTPSHQVTQMGQEVILRCVPISNHLYFYWYRQILGQKVEFLVSFYNNEISEKSEIFDDQFSVERPDGSNFTLKIRSTKLEDSAMYFCASSEWVENTEAFFGQGTRLTVV.

The chain links TRBV14 to TRBJ2-7; maybe TRBD1 (6 bases). Trimming stripped 3 bases from V and 5 bases from J, with 14 bases between. Germline V CDR1 and CDR2: SGHDN, FVKESK. This CDR3 has 14 amino acids. The CDR3 protein is CASSHLGGNDEQYF. CDR3 sequence (DNA): TGTGCCAGCAGCCATCTAGGGGGTAACGACGAGCAGTACTTC.

The rearrangement uses TRBV18 and TRBJ1-2; D is unresolved. Trimming removed 2 bases at V and 0 bases at J, with 19 bases between. Germline values: CDR1 KGHSH, CDR2 LQKENI. This CDR3 spans 18 amino acids. The chain's CDR3 is CASSPTGGLSLANYGYTF. In DNA form, the CDR3 reads TGTGCCAGCTCACCAACGGGCGGCCTATCGCTTGCTAACTATGGCTACACCTTC.

This clonotype is medium-sized in the sample. This sequence joins TRBV27 and TRBJ1-2, with D unclear. Germline V CDR1 and CDR2: MNHEY, SMNVEV (reference sequence). V was cut by 6 bases and J by 0 bases, with 14 bases left in between. The CDR3 extends over 15 amino acids. The CDR3 sequence is CASSHSPPANYGYTF. The CDR3 nucleotides read TGTGCCAGCAGCCATTCCCCGCCAGCTAACTATGGCTACACCTTC.

This clonotype is deemed large (0.1 to 1%). V and J are TRBV19 and TRBJ2-2, with a weak D call TRBD1 (6 bases). The CDR3 consists of 17 residues. Trimming pared 5 bases from V and 5 bases from J, leaving 21 bases between. Germline V gene lookup returns CDR1 LNHDA and CDR2 SQIVND (reference sequence). The CDR3 here is CASSGEGPRGRTGELFF. CDR3 coding DNA: TGTGCCAGTAGTGGTGAGGGTCCCAGGGGACGGACCGGGGAGCTGTTTTTT.

The chain couples TRBV21-1 to TRBJ2-1; the D call TRBD1 from the table was never checked on the DNA. TRBV21-1 represents a pseudogene. The CDR3 is 16 amino acids. The CDR3 spells CASSKRWTGYGNEQFF. DNA for the CDR3: TGTGCCAGCAGCAAAAGGTGGACAGGCTATGGCAATGAGCAGTTCTTC.

This clonotype was detected a few times. This sequence joins TRBV6-2 or TRBV6-3 and TRBJ1-5, with 9 bases matching TRBD1. CDR1 is MNHEY, CDR2 SVGEGT, per germline. J lost 7 bases, V lost 6 bases, and 10 bases had no gene match. The CDR3 runs to 15 residues. This chain's CDR3 is CASRHSGTGMQPQHF. The DNA for the CDR3 is TGTGCCAGCAGACATTCCGGGACAGGGATGCAGCCCCAGCATTTT.

This chain connects TRBV6-2 or TRBV6-3 to TRBJ2-7; D is undetermined. V was pared by 0 bases and J by 3 bases, with 9 bases between. The CDR3 consists of 14 residues. CDR1 is MNHEY and CDR2 is SVGEGT in the germline V gene. The CDR3 DNA is TGTGCCAGCAGTTACTCGACGGCCAGCTACGAGCAGTACTTC. Translating it yields CASSYSTASYEQYF.

This clonotype is categorized as medium-sized. The chain uses TRBV27 and TRBJ1-5; no firm D call. Trimming removed 5 bases at V and 1 base at J, with 9 bases between. Per the germline V gene, CDR1 is MNHEY and CDR2 is SMNVEV (reference sequence). This CDR3 contains 14 residues. The CDR3 region is CASSGWSSNQPQHF. The CDR3 region has the DNA TGTGCCAGCAGTGGGTGGTCGAGCAATCAGCCCCAGCATTTT.

The CDR3 DNA is TGCAGTGCTAGAGATGCTGGCTCTAGCACAGATACGCAGTATTTT. Translating gives CSARDAGSSTDTQYF. This rearrangement joins TRBV20-1 to TRBJ2-3, with D unresolved. Germline values: CDR1 DFQATT, CDR2 SNEGSKA (reference sequence). The CDR3 contains 15 residues. V dropped 0 bases and J dropped 0 bases, with 10 bases sitting between them.

This clonotype was seen a few times. The V call is TRBV7-9, the J call TRBJ2-7, with D unclear. The CDR3 loop spans 13 amino acids. Germline lookup yields CDR1 SEHNR and CDR2 FQNEAQ (reference sequence). V shed 2 bases and J shed 9 bases, with 14 bases lying between them. The CDR3 region has the DNA TGTGCCAGCAGCTTACCTGGGATCCCTCGGCAGTACTTC. Its protein is CASSLPGIPRQYF.

This clonotype was counted between two and nine times. V is TRBV7-6 and J is TRBJ1-5, with no clear D. V gave up 1 base and J gave up 0 bases, with 4 bases separating them. The CDR3 consists of 14 residues. Germline CDR1 and CDR2: SGHVS and FNYEAQ. The CDR3 coding sequence is TGTGCCAGCAGCTTAGAGGGTAGCAATCAGCCCCAGCATTTT. Protein sequence: CASSLEGSNQPQHF.

This rearrangement joins TRBV6-4 to TRBJ2-2; TRBD1 matches at 10 bases. J was trimmed by 3 bases and V by 0 bases; bases with no gene match: 1. The CDR3 spans 16 residues. Germline assignment: CDR1 MRHNA and CDR2 SNTAGT. The CDR3 DNA is TGTGCCAGCAGTGACTCTGACAGGGGGCACACCGGGGAGCTGTTTTTT. Protein sequence: CASSDSDRGHTGELFF.

CDR3 coding DNA: TGCAGTGCCCCCACGGGTCGGGCTACCTACGAGCAGTACTTC. As protein: CSAPTGRATYEQYF. The chain joins TRBV20-1 to TRBJ2-7; no firm D call. Looked up from germline, CDR1 is DFQATT and CDR2 is SNEGSKA (reference sequence). This CDR3 spans 14 amino acids. V shed 6 bases and J shed 2 bases, with 17 bases lying between them.

The chain couples TRBV6-2 or TRBV6-3 to TRBJ2-7; unclear D gene. The CDR3 runs 13 residues. The V end was cut by 6 bases, the J end by 2 bases, with 11 bases between. From germline, CDR1 is MNHEY and CDR2 SVGEGT. Written as DNA, the CDR3 is TGTGCCAGCAGCCGCCCGGCCACCTACGAGCAGTACTTC. This codes for CASSRPATYEQYF.

This clonotype was counted only a few times. The rearrangement links TRBV28 to TRBJ1-1, with 9 bases fitting TRBD1. CDR3 size: 13 residues. Germline CDR1 is MDHEN and CDR2 is SYDVKM. The trim removed 5 bases at V and 10 bases at J, leaving 8 bases unmatched. The DNA of the CDR3 is TGTGCCAGCAGTCCGCCTGGGACAGGGACAGCTTTCTTT. Encoded protein: CASSPPGTGTAFF.

V and J are TRBV7-8 and TRBJ1-3; TRBD1 might be the D (5 bases). CDR3 length equals 17 residues. With 5 bases removed from V and 0 bases from J, the gap between germline ends came to 17 bases. CDR1 is SGHVS and CDR2 is FQNEAQ in the germline V gene. CDR3: CASSRGDGPYSGNTIYF. The CDR3 coding sequence is TGTGCCAGCAGCCGAGGGGACGGACCATACTCTGGAAACACCATATATTTT.

The chain is built from TRBV20-1 and TRBJ2-5; possible D gene TRBD2, 6 bases. The CDR3 is 12 residues long. The germline gives CDR1 DFQATT, CDR2 SNEGSKA (reference sequence). The V end lost 6 bases, the J end lost 2 bases, and 10 bases lay between the germline ends. The CDR3 loop reads CSAPGLQETQYF. The CDR3 DNA reads as TGCAGTGCCCCGGGACTTCAAGAGACCCAGTACTTC.